A selection of T cell receptor beta chains follows, all from one sample in a study of blood T cell repertoires in COVID-19. Libraries were prepared by immunoSEQ multiplex PCR; TCRdb keeps only in-frame clonotypes and omits some of them. The sample consists of some 17,000 clones, more than 75% of them appearing once. The sample taken for sequencing was peripheral blood. The receptors were sampled from a man aged 55 to 70 with active COVID-19. Each CDR3 is given with its conserved first and last residue. The D gene is left open where the match is weak.

j_call | d_call | v_call | cdr3_nt | cdr3_aa
TRBJ2-2 | - | TRBV3-1/TRBV3-2 | TGTGCCAGCAGCCAAGCCTCCGACACCGGGGAGCTGTTTTTT | CASSQASDTGELFF
TRBJ1-1 | - | TRBV15 | TGTGCCACCAGCAGAGATTTCGGGGTCAACACTGAAGCTTTCTTT | CATSRDFGVNTEAFF
TRBJ2-2 | TRBD1 | TRBV11-2 | TGTGCCAGCAGCTTACGGGACAGGGGCCTACTTTCCACCGGGGAGCTGTTTTTT | CASSLRDRGLLSTGELFF
TRBJ2-7 | - | TRBV7-6 | TGTGCCAGCAGCCAAATCCCACAGAAGAGCTACGAGCAGTACTTC | CASSQIPQKSYEQYF
TRBJ1-4 | - | TRBV29-1 | TGCAGCGTTGAAGACTCGGGGGAAACTAATGAAAAACTGTTTTTT | CSVEDSGETNEKLFF
TRBJ1-2 | - | TRBV14 | TGTGCCAGCAGCCAGGGGGCCTATGGCTACACCTTC | CASSQGAYGYTF
TRBJ2-2 | TRBD2 | TRBV2 | TGTGCCAGCAGCGAACAGCGGGGGAACACCGGGGAGCTGTTTTTT | CASSEQRGNTGELFF
TRBJ2-7 | TRBD2 | TRBV18 | TGTGCCAGCTCACTAGGGACTAGTATTCTCGAGCAGTACTTC | CASSLGTSILEQYF
TRBJ2-5 | TRBD2 | TRBV9 | TGTGCCAGCAGCCCGAGTGGGACTAGCGGGGAGACCCAGTACTTC | CASSPSGTSGETQYF
TRBJ1-4 | - | TRBV3-1/TRBV3-2 | TGTGCCAGCAGCCAAGGTGGAGGGCTAAAGGTGTTTTTT | CASSQGGGLKVFF